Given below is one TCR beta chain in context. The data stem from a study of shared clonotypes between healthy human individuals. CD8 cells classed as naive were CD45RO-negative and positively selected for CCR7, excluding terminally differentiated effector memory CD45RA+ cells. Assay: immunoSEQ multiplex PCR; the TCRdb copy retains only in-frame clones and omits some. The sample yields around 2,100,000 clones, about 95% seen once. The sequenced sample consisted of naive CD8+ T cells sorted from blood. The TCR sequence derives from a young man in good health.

The CDR3 here is CASSLSGSHEQYF. CDR3 DNA sequence: TGTGCCAGCAGTTTATCTGGGAGCCACGAGCAGTACTTC. The chain uses TRBV28 and TRBJ2-7, with a possible D match to TRBD2 (5 bases). V lost 1 base, J lost 5 bases, and 9 bases lay in between. The V gene's germline CDR1 is MDHEN and CDR2 SYDVKM. The CDR3 consists of 13 residues.